One T cell receptor beta chain is described in this entry. Its antigen is unidentified. Trimming removed 0 bases at V and 2 bases at J, with 9 bases between. The CDR3 totals 15 residues. Germline lookup yields CDR1 SGDLS and CDR2 YYNGEE. Running of the assay took place at deep level. Authors' processing steps: For the immunoSEQ data, sequences were junction-only without quality scores, so filtering differed. Measured with immunoSEQ multiplex PCR; TCRdb has only the in-frame clones, and not every one. V and J calls and clone size are those listed in that table; D and trimming were worked out from the DNA. The table has 2,100,000 or so clones, around 95% seen once; the top ten hold roughly 0.13%. These data originate in a study of shared clonotypes between healthy human individuals. Study-wide findings and caveats: Naive subsets usually exceeded memory subsets in estimated richness.

This TCR derives from a man in his late teens or twenties in good health. The chain carries TRBV9 and TRBJ2-1; D assignment may be TRBD1 or TRBD2 (5 bases each). Source material: naive CD4+ T cells sorted from blood. Subset of the sample: CD45RA+ positively selected. CDR3 loop: CASSVEGRPYNEQFF. As DNA, the CDR3 is TGTGCCAGCAGCGTAGAGGGACGCCCCTACAATGAGCAGTTCTTC.